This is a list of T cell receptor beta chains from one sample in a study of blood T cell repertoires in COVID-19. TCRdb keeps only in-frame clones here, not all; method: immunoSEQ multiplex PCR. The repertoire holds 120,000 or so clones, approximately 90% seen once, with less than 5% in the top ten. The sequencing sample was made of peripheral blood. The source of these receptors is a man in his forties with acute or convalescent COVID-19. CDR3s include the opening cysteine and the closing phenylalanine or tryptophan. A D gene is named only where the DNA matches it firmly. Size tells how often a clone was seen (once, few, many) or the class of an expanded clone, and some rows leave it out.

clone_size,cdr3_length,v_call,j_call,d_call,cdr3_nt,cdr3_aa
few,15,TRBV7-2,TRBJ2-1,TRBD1,TGTGCCAGCAGCTTATTGACAGGGGGCGCGAATGAGCAGTTCTTC,CASSLLTGGANEQFF
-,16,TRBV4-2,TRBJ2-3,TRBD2,TGTGCCAGCAGCCAAGAGTCTAGCGGGCGTACAGATACGCAGTATTTT,CASSQESSGRTDTQYF
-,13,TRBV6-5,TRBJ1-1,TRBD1,TGTGCCAGCAAACGACAGGGAGGCACTGAAGCTTTCTTT,CASKRQGGTEAFF
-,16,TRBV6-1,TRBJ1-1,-,TGTGCCAGCAGTGATTACAGGGTTTCGAGAAACACTGAAGCTTTCTTT,CASSDYRVSRNTEAFF
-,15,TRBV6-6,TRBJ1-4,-,TGTGCCAGCAGGGTTGCCGACAGGCCTAATGAAAAACTGTTTTTT,CASRVADRPNEKLFF
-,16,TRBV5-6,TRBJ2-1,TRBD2,TGTGCCAGCAGCTTTGCCGGGAGGACCCCGTACAATGAGCAGTTCTTC,CASSFAGRTPYNEQFF
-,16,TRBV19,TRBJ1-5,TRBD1,TGTGCCAGTAGTACTAGACAGGGGGCTGTATATCAGCCCCAGCATTTT,CASSTRQGAVYQPQHF
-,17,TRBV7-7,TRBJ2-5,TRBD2,TGTGCCAGCAGCCCTAAGAGGGGACTAGCGGTCCAAGAGACCCAGTACTTC,CASSPKRGLAVQETQYF
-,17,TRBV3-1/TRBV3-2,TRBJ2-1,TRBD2,TGTGCCAGCAGCCACCTCCCCGGGACTAGTTCTAACAATGAGCAGTTCTTC,CASSHLPGTSSNNEQFF
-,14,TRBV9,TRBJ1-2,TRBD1,TGTGCCAGCAGCGTAGGGACAGGGACCTATGGCTACACCTTC,CASSVGTGTYGYTF
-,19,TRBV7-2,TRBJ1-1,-,TGTGCCAGCAGCCATACACGCAGAAACACAGGGAGTTTGAACACTGAAGCTTTCTTT,CASSHTRRNTGSLNTEAFF
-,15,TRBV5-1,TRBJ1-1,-,TGCGCCAGCAGCTTGGAGGGGGAGTGGGGCACTGAAGCTTTCTTT,CASSLEGEWGTEAFF
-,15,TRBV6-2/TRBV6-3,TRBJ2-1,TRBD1,TGTGCCAGCAGCCGGGGACAGGGGGCAAGTAATGAGCAGTTCTTC,CASSRGQGASNEQFF
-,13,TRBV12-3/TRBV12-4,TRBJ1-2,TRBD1,TGTGCCAGCAGTTTAGGGACAGGGGTGGGCTACACCTTC,CASSLGTGVGYTF
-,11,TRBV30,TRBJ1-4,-,TGTGCCTGGCGGGAAAGTGAAAAACTGTTTTTT,CAWRESEKLFF
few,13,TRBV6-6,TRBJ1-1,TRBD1,TGTGCCAGCAGTAACAGGGGTGGGACTGAAGCTTTCTTT,CASSNRGGTEAFF
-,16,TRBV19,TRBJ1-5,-,TGTGCCAGTAGCACGATCTGGGTACAGTTCAATCAGCCCCAGCATTTT,CASSTIWVQFNQPQHF
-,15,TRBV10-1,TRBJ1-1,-,TGCGCCAGCAGACCTAATGGACGGGAGAACACTGAAGCTTTCTTT,CASRPNGRENTEAFF
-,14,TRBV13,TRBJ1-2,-,TGTGCCAGCAGCTTCGAGGGGGGGTCATATGGCTACACCTTC,CASSFEGGSYGYTF
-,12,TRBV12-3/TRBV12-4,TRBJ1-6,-,TGTGCCAGCAGCGACCCGGGTTCACCCCTCCACTTT,CASSDPGSPLHF
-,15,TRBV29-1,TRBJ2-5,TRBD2,TGCAGCGTTGATCCGACTAGCGGGGGGGCCCCCACCCAGTACTTC,CSVDPTSGGAPTQYF
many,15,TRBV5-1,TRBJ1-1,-,TGCGCCAGCAGTTGGGGCAGCTACATGAACACTGAAGCTTTCTTT,CASSWGSYMNTEAFF
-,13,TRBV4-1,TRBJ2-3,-,TGCGCCAGCAGCCAACCCTCCGGGGATACGCAGTATTTT,CASSQPSGDTQYF
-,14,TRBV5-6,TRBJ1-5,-,TGTGCCAGCAGCTTGGTGGGCCATAATCAGCCCCAGCATTTT,CASSLVGHNQPQHF
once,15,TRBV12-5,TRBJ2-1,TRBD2,TGTGCTAGTGGTTTGCAACTAGCGGGGGGGAATGAGCAGTTCTTC,CASGLQLAGGNEQFF
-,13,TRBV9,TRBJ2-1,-,TGTGCCAGCAGACCAACTACAGGTGATGAGCAGTTCTTC,CASRPTTGDEQFF
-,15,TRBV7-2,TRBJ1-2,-,TGTGCCAGCAGCTCGGTCGGGGGACGGCTCTATGGCTACACCTTC,CASSSVGGRLYGYTF
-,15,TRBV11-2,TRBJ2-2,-,TGTGCCAGCAGCTTAGATCCCGGGAACACCGGGGAGCTGTTTTTT,CASSLDPGNTGELFF
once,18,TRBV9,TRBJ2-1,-,TGTGCCAGCAGCGTAGGGGGGCATGGGTGGGCTGTCTACAATGAGCAGTTCTTC,CASSVGGHGWAVYNEQFF
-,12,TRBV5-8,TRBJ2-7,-,TGTGCCAGCAGCAGCGGTATCTACGAGCAGTACTTC,CASSSGIYEQYF
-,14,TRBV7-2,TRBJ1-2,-,TGTGCCAGCAGCCCGGACAGAGTTGACTATGGCTACACCTTC,CASSPDRVDYGYTF
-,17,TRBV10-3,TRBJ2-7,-,TGTGCCATCAGTGAACTGGTCGGTACAGGATTCTCCTACGAGCAGTACTTC,CAISELVGTGFSYEQYF
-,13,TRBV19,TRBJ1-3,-,TGTGCCACCGGGGAGGGCACCCGCAACACCATATATTTT,CATGEGTRNTIYF
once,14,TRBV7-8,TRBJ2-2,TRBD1,TGTGCCAGCTGGACAGGGGTTAACACCGGGGAGCTGTTTTTT,CASWTGVNTGELFF